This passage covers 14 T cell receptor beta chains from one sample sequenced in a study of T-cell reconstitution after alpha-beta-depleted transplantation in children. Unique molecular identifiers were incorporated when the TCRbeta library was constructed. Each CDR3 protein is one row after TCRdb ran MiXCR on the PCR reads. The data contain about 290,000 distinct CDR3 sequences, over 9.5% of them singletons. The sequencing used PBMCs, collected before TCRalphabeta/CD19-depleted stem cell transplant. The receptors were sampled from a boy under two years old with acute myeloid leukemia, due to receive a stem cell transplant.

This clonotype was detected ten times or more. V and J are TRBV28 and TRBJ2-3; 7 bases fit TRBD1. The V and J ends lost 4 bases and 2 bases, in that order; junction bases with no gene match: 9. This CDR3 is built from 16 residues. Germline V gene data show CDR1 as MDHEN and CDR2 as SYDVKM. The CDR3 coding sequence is TGTGCCAGCAGTTCCCCGGACAGGAGCTTCACAGATACGCAGTATTTT. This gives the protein CASSSPDRSFTDTQYF. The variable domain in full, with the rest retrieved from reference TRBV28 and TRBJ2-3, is DVKVTQSSRYLVKRTGEKVFLECVQDMDHENMFWYRQDPGLGLRLIYFSYDVKMKEKGDIPEGYSVSREKKERFSLILESASTNQTSMYLCASSSPDRSFTDTQYFGPGTRLTVL.

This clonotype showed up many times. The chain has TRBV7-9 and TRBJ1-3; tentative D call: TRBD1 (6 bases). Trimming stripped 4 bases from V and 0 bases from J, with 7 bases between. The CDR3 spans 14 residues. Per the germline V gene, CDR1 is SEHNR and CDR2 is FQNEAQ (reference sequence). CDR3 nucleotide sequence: TGTGCCAGCAGCTCGGACAGCTCTGGAAACACCATATATTTT. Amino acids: CASSSDSSGNTIYF.

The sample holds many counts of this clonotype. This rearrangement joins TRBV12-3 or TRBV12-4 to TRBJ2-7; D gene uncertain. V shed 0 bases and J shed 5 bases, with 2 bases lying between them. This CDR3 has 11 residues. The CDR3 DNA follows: TGTGCCAGCAGTTTAGCGCACGAGCAGTACTTC. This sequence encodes CASSLAHEQYF.

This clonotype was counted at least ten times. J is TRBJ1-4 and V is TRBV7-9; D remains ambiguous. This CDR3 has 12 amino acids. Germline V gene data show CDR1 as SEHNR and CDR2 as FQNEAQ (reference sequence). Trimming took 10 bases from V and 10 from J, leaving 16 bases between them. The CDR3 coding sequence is TGTGCCAACGTTGGCGCAGGAGGAAAACTGTTTTTT. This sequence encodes CANVGAGGKLFF.

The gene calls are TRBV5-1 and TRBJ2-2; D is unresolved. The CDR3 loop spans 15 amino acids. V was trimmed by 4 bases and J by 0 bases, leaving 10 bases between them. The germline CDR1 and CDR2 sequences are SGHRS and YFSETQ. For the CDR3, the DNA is TGCGCCAGCAGCCCCAGCCGGGCGAACACCGGGGAGCTGTTTTTT. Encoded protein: CASSPSRANTGELFF.

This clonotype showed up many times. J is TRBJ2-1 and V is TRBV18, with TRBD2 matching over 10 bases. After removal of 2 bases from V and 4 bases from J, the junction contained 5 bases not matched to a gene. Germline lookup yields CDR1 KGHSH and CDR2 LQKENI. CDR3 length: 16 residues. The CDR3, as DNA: TGTGCCAGCTCACCATTTAGCGGGGGGACGTACAATGAGCAGTTCTTC. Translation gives CASSPFSGGTYNEQFF.

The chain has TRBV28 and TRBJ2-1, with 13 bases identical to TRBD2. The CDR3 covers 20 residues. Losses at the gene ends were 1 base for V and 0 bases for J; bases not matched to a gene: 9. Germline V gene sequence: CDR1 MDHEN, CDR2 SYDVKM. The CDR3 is CASSLLLAGGLNTSYNEQFF. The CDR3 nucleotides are TGTGCCAGCAGTTTATTACTAGCGGGGGGGCTTAATACCTCCTACAATGAGCAGTTCTTC.

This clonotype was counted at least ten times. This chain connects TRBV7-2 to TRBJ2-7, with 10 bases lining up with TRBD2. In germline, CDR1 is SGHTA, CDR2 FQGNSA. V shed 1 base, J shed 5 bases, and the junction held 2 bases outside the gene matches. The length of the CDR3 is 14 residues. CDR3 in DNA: TGTGCCAGCAGCTTAGTTCTAGCGGGAGACGAGCAGTACTTC. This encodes CASSLVLAGDEQYF.

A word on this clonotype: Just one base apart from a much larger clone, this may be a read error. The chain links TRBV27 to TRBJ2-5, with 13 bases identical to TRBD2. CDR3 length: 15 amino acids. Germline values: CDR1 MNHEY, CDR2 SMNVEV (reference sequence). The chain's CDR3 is CAGSPGLAGQETQYF. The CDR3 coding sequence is TGTGCCGGCAGCCCGGGACTAGCGGGACAAGAGACCCAGTACTTC.

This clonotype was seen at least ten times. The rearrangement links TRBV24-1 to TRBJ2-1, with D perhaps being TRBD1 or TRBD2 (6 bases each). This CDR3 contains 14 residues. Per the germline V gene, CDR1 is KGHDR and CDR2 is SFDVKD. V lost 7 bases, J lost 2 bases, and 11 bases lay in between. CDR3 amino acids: CATSRGRPYNEQFF. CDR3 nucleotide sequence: TGTGCCACCAGCCGGGGGCGCCCCTACAATGAGCAGTTCTTC.

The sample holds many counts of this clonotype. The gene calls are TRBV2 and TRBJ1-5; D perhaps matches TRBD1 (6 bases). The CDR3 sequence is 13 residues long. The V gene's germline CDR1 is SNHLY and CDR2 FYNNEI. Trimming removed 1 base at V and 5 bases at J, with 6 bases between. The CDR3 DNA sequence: TGTGCCAGCAGTGAAGACAGGGATCAGCCCCAGCATTTT. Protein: CASSEDRDQPQHF.

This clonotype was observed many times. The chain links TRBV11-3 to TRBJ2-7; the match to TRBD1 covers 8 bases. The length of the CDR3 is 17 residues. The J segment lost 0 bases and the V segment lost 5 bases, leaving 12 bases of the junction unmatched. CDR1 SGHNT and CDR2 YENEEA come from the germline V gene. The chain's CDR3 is CASSNQMTGDNSYEQYF. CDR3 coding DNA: TGTGCCAGCAGCAACCAGATGACAGGGGACAACTCCTACGAGCAGTACTTC.

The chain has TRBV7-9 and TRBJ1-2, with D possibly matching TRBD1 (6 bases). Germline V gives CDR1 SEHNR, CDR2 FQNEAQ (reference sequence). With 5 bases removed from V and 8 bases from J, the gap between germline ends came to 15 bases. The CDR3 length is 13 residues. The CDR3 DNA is TGTGCCAGCAGCCTGGGGGGCCCGGGGGGCTACACCTTC. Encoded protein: CASSLGGPGGYTF.

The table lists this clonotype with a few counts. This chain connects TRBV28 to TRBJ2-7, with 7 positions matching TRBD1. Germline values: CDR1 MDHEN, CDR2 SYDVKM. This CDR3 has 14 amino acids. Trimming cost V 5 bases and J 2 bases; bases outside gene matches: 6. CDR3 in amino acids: CASSPYGQAYEQYF. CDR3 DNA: TGTGCCAGCAGTCCATACGGACAGGCCTACGAGCAGTACTTC. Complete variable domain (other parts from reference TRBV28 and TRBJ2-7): DVKVTQSSRYLVKRTGEKVFLECVQDMDHENMFWYRQDPGLGLRLIYFSYDVKMKEKGDIPEGYSVSREKKERFSLILESASTNQTSMYLCASSPYGQAYEQYFGPGTRLTVT.